A selection of T cell receptor beta chains follows, all from one sample in a study of T cells in Graves' hyperthyroidism and ophthalmopathy. Each CDR3 protein is one row after TCRdb ran MiXCR on the multiplex PCR reads. The data show hundreds of thousands of distinct CDR3 sequences, about 17% seen once. Source material: blood. The source is a woman aged 18-35 years with Graves' ophthalmopathy. Each CDR3 is given with its conserved first and last residue. Fields, in order: CDR3 DNA, CDR3 protein, D gene, J gene, V gene, clone size. D genes are given only for firm matches. The listing skips clone size in some rows; elsewhere it reads once, few, many or a size class.

CDR3nt: TGCGCCAGCAGGGGCAGGGAGGGAAAACTGTTTTTT
CDR3aa: CASRGREGKLFF
d_gene: NA
j_gene: TRBJ1-4
v_gene: TRBV5-1
abundance: NA

CDR3nt: TGTGCCAGCAGCCCCCGGACAGGGAGGGCTTTCTTT
CDR3aa: CASSPRTGRAFF
d_gene: TRBD1
j_gene: TRBJ1-1
v_gene: TRBV7-6
abundance: many

CDR3nt: TGTGCCAGCAGCTTTGGGACAGGGGTGTTTTCACCCCTCCACTTT
CDR3aa: CASSFGTGVFSPLHF
d_gene: TRBD1
j_gene: TRBJ1-6
v_gene: TRBV7-2
abundance: many

CDR3nt: TGTGCCAGCAGACCTTTAGGTGCCGAGCATACGCAGTATTTT
CDR3aa: CASRPLGAEHTQYF
d_gene: NA
j_gene: TRBJ2-3
v_gene: TRBV2
abundance: NA

CDR3nt: TGCAGCGTCTGTTTGATCGGGACTAGCAGGGAGACCCAGTACTTC
CDR3aa: CSVCLIGTSRETQYF
d_gene: TRBD2
j_gene: TRBJ2-5
v_gene: TRBV29-1
abundance: NA

CDR3nt: TGTACCAGCAGGGCGACAGGGTTACCTACCGGGGAGCTGTTTTTT
CDR3aa: CTSRATGLPTGELFF
d_gene: TRBD1
j_gene: TRBJ2-2
v_gene: TRBV6-1
abundance: NA

CDR3nt: TGTGCCAGCAGTTACCCTTACCGGGACACCTTCTATGGCTACACCTTC
CDR3aa: CASSYPYRDTFYGYTF
d_gene: NA
j_gene: TRBJ1-2
v_gene: TRBV6-7
abundance: few

CDR3nt: TGTGCCAGCAGCTTAGCACGGGGACCTTTGGGGAGAGCCTACGAGCAGTACTTC
CDR3aa: CASSLARGPLGRAYEQYF
d_gene: NA
j_gene: TRBJ2-7
v_gene: TRBV11-2
abundance: few

CDR3nt: TGCGCCAGCAGCCAAGGTGTGTTGAACACTGAAGCTTTCTTT
CDR3aa: CASSQGVLNTEAFF
d_gene: NA
j_gene: TRBJ1-1
v_gene: TRBV4-1
abundance: NA

CDR3nt: TGTGCCAGTAGTACTCGGGGGGCTTTCTCCTACGAGCAGTACTTC
CDR3aa: CASSTRGAFSYEQYF
d_gene: NA
j_gene: TRBJ2-7
v_gene: TRBV19
abundance: few

CDR3nt: TGTGCCAGCAGCTTACCCCAGGGATATGGCTACACCTTC
CDR3aa: CASSLPQGYGYTF
d_gene: NA
j_gene: TRBJ1-2
v_gene: TRBV7-9
abundance: NA

CDR3nt: TGTGCCAGCAGTTTACCAGGGGCAGAGTATAATTCACCCCTCCACTTT
CDR3aa: CASSLPGAEYNSPLHF
d_gene: NA
j_gene: TRBJ1-6
v_gene: TRBV27
abundance: many

CDR3nt: TGTGCCAGCAGGAACAGGGGACACTATGGCTACACCTTC
CDR3aa: CASRNRGHYGYTF
d_gene: TRBD1
j_gene: TRBJ1-2
v_gene: TRBV6-1
abundance: many

CDR3nt: TGTGCCTGGAGCACAGGGGGAACCGGGGAGCTGTTTTTT
CDR3aa: CAWSTGGTGELFF
d_gene: TRBD1
j_gene: TRBJ2-2
v_gene: TRBV30
abundance: many

CDR3nt: TGTGCCAGCAGTGAACCACTAGCGGGAGTTGAGGATACGCAGTATTTT
CDR3aa: CASSEPLAGVEDTQYF
d_gene: TRBD2
j_gene: TRBJ2-3
v_gene: TRBV25-1
abundance: many

CDR3nt: TGTGCCAGCAGCCAAGACATAACCACTGAAGCTTTCTTT
CDR3aa: CASSQDITTEAFF
d_gene: NA
j_gene: TRBJ1-1
v_gene: TRBV3-1
abundance: many

CDR3nt: TGTGCCAGCAGTTTTAGGGGAACGGGAAAACTGTTTTTT
CDR3aa: CASSFRGTGKLFF
d_gene: NA
j_gene: TRBJ1-4
v_gene: TRBV28
abundance: many

CDR3nt: TGTGCCAGCAGCTCACCGGGTCCTAGCACAGATACGCAGTATTTT
CDR3aa: CASSSPGPSTDTQYF
d_gene: NA
j_gene: TRBJ2-3
v_gene: TRBV7-2
abundance: many

CDR3nt: TGTGCCAGCAGCTTGAAACTAGCGGGAGGTCCCCCCTACAATGAGCAGTTCTTC
CDR3aa: CASSLKLAGGPPYNEQFF
d_gene: TRBD2
j_gene: TRBJ2-1
v_gene: TRBV7-2
abundance: NA

CDR3nt: TGCGCCAGCAGCCAAGAGGGGGGGGAAGTAGCTTTCTTT
CDR3aa: CASSQEGGEVAFF
d_gene: NA
j_gene: TRBJ1-1
v_gene: TRBV4-1
abundance: few

CDR3nt: TGTGCCAGCAGTGAAGGGGCAGGCTTCCAAACCTACGAGCAGTACTTC
CDR3aa: CASSEGAGFQTYEQYF
d_gene: NA
j_gene: TRBJ2-7
v_gene: TRBV2
abundance: many

CDR3nt: TGTGCCAGCAGCTTATTTCGGGGACCCCGGACCTCTGGGGCCAACGTCCTGACTTTC
CDR3aa: CASSLFRGPRTSGANVLTF
d_gene: NA
j_gene: TRBJ2-6
v_gene: TRBV11-2
abundance: many

CDR3nt: TGCAGTGCCGGGGTACCGGACAGGGCAAGCAATCAGCCCCAGCATTTT
CDR3aa: CSAGVPDRASNQPQHF
d_gene: TRBD1
j_gene: TRBJ1-5
v_gene: TRBV20-1
abundance: many

CDR3nt: TGTGCCAGCAGTTTCGGACTAGCGGGAGGCACCGGGGAGCTGTTTTTT
CDR3aa: CASSFGLAGGTGELFF
d_gene: TRBD2
j_gene: TRBJ2-2
v_gene: TRBV6-2/TRBV6-3
abundance: many

CDR3nt: TGCAGTGCGAAGGTCGGCCTAAGGGGTTACAATGAGCAGTTCTTC
CDR3aa: CSAKVGLRGYNEQFF
d_gene: NA
j_gene: TRBJ2-1
v_gene: TRBV20-1
abundance: many

CDR3nt: TGCAGTGCTAGGAACGGGGCAGGCAATCAGCCCCAGCATTTT
CDR3aa: CSARNGAGNQPQHF
d_gene: NA
j_gene: TRBJ1-5
v_gene: TRBV20-1
abundance: many

CDR3nt: TGTGCCAGCAGTTCTAGGGGGAATCAGCCCCAGCATTTT
CDR3aa: CASSSRGNQPQHF
d_gene: NA
j_gene: TRBJ1-5
v_gene: TRBV28
abundance: many

CDR3nt: TGTGCCAGCAGCTCGCCGTGGGAGAAAAACATTCAGTACTTC
CDR3aa: CASSSPWEKNIQYF
d_gene: NA
j_gene: TRBJ2-4
v_gene: TRBV11-3
abundance: NA

CDR3nt: TGTGCCAGCACCTCCCTACGAGATAATGAAAAACTGTTTTTT
CDR3aa: CASTSLRDNEKLFF
d_gene: NA
j_gene: TRBJ1-4
v_gene: TRBV2
abundance: many

CDR3nt: TGTGCCTGGCGGTGGCAGGGGATGAACACTGAAGCTTTCTTT
CDR3aa: CAWRWQGMNTEAFF
d_gene: NA
j_gene: TRBJ1-1
v_gene: TRBV30
abundance: many

CDR3nt: TGCGCCAGCAGCTACCCTAGCCGGTCCTACGAGCAGTACTTC
CDR3aa: CASSYPSRSYEQYF
d_gene: NA
j_gene: TRBJ2-7
v_gene: TRBV4-1
abundance: NA

CDR3nt: TGTGCCAGCAGTTTAAGGACTAGCGGGGGGCCCCGGGAGCAGTTCTTC
CDR3aa: CASSLRTSGGPREQFF
d_gene: TRBD2
j_gene: TRBJ2-1
v_gene: TRBV12-3/TRBV12-4
abundance: many

CDR3nt: TGTGCCAGCAAAAAGAGGCAGGGAGGGACCCAGTACTTC
CDR3aa: CASKKRQGGTQYF
d_gene: NA
j_gene: TRBJ2-5
v_gene: TRBV27
abundance: many

CDR3nt: TGTGCCAGTAGTGTAGCGGGGAACTACAATGAGCAGTTCTTC
CDR3aa: CASSVAGNYNEQFF
d_gene: TRBD2
j_gene: TRBJ2-1
v_gene: TRBV19
abundance: many

CDR3nt: TGTGCCAGTAGAGACGCCTCCTTATCAGGCACTGAAGCTTTCTTT
CDR3aa: CASRDASLSGTEAFF
d_gene: NA
j_gene: TRBJ1-1
v_gene: TRBV19
abundance: many

CDR3nt: TGTGCCAGCTCACCACCAGGGACTACTTCAGATACGCAGTATTTT
CDR3aa: CASSPPGTTSDTQYF
d_gene: TRBD2
j_gene: TRBJ2-3
v_gene: TRBV18
abundance: many

CDR3nt: TGTGCCATCAGTGAGTCGGGACAGGGAAACTATGGCTACACCTTC
CDR3aa: CAISESGQGNYGYTF
d_gene: TRBD1
j_gene: TRBJ1-2
v_gene: TRBV10-3
abundance: NA